This T cell receptor (beta chain) was observed in a study of blood T cell repertoires in COVID-19. Study summary: Nucleic acid was either cDNA or gDNA, and it came from T cells, B-cell-depleted T cells, or PBMCs.

Under the authors' procedure: The authors estimated nucleated cell counts from reference gene primer amplification. TCRdb keeps only in-frame clones here, not all; method: immunoSEQ multiplex PCR. V, J and clone size are taken as reported in that table, and D and trimming were inferred from the DNA itself. This table has 75,000 to 90,000 clones, 91% appearing once. Per the germline V gene, CDR1 is MNHNS and CDR2 is SASEGT. The CDR3 has 14 amino acids. V shed 3 bases and J shed 4 bases, with 13 bases lying between them. Sequencing was carried out using peripheral blood. V usage is TRBV6-1 and J usage is TRBJ2-7, with TRBD1 as a possible D gene (7 bases). The source of this sequence is a woman aged 45-65 years in a cohort sampled during active COVID-19. The CDR3 is CASSEATGTYEQYF. DNA of the CDR3: TGTGCCAGCAGTGAGGCGACAGGGACTTACGAGCAGTACTTC.